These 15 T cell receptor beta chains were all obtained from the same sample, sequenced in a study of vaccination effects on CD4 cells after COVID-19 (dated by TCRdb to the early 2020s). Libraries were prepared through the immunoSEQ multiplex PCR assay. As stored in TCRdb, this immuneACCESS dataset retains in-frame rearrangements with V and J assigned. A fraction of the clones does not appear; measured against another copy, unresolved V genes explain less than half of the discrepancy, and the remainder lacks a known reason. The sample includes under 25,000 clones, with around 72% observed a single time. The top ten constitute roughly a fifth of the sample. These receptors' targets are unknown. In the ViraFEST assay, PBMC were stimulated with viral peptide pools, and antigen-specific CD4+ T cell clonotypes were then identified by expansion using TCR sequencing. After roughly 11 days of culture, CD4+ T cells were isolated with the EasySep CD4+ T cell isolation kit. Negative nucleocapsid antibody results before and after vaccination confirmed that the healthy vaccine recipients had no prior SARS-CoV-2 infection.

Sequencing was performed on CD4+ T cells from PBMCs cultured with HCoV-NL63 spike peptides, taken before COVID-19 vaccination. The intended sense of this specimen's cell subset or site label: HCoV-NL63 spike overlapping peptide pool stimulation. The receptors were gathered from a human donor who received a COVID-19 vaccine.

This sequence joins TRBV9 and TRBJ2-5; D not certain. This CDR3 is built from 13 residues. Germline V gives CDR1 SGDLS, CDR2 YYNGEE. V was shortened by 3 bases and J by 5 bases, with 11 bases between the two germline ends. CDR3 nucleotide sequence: TGTGCCAGCAGCGCTGGACCTAAGGAGACCCAGTACTTC. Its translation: CASSAGPKETQYF.

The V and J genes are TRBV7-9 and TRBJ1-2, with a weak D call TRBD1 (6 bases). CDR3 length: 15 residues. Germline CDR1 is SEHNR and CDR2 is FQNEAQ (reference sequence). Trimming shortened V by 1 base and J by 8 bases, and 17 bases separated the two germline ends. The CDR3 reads CASSLGARGRSGYTF. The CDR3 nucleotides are TGTGCCAGCAGCTTAGGTGCCAGGGGACGATCGGGCTACACCTTC.

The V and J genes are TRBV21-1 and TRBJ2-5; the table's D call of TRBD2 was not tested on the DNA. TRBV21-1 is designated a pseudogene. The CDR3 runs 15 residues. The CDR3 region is CASSKVERSQETQYF. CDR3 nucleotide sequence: TGTGCCAGCAGCAAAGTGGAGCGTAGCCAAGAGACCCAGTACTTC.

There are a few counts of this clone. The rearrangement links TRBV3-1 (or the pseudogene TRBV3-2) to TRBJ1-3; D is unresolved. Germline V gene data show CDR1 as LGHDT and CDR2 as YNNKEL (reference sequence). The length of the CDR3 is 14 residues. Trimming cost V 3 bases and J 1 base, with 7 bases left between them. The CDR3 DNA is TGTGCCAGCAGCCACGGCTCGTCTGGAAACACCATATATTTT. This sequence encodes CASSHGSSGNTIYF.

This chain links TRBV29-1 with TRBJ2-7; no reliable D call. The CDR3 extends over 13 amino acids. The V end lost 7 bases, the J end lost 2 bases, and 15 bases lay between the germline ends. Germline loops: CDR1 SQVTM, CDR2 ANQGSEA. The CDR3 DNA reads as TGCAGCGCAGTGGGTATGGCTACCTACGAGCAGTACTTC. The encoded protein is CSAVGMATYEQYF.

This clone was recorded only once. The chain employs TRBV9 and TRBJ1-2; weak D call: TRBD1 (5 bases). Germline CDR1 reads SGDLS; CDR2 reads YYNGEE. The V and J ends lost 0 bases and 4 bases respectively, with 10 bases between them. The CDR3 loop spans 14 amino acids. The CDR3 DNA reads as TGTGCCAGCAGCGTAGATCAGGGAACCTATGGCTACACCTTC. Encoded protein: CASSVDQGTYGYTF.

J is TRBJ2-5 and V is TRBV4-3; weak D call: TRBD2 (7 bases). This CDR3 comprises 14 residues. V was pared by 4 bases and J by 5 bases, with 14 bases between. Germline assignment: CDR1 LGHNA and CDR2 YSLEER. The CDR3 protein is CASSRGGAGETQYF. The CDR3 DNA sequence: TGCGCCAGCAGCCGAGGGGGGGCCGGGGAGACCCAGTACTTC.

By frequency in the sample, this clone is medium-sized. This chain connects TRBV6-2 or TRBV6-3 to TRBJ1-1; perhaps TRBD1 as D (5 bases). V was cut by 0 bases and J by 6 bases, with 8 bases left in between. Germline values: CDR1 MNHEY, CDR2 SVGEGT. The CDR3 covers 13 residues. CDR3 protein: CASSYSGQPEAFF. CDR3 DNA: TGTGCCAGCAGTTACTCGGGGCAGCCTGAAGCTTTCTTT.

CDR3 in DNA: TGTGCCAGCAGTTACTCGGCGGCAGAATTCGCAACTAATGAAAAACTGTTTTTT. Its translation is CASSYSAAEFATNEKLFF. The chain uses TRBV6-2 or TRBV6-3 and TRBJ1-4, with unresolved D. V was cut by 0 bases and J by 0 bases, with 14 bases left in between. The V gene's germline CDR1 is MNHEY and CDR2 SVGEGT. The CDR3 extends over 18 amino acids.

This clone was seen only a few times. The CDR3 nucleotides read TGTGCCAGCAGTCCCCAAAATGAGCAGTTCTTC. It is translated as CASSPQNEQFF. This rearrangement joins TRBV2 to TRBJ2-1; D is undetermined. Looked up from germline, CDR1 is SNHLY and CDR2 is FYNNEI. The CDR3 is made up of 11 amino acids. V gave up 5 bases and J gave up 7 bases, with 6 bases separating them.

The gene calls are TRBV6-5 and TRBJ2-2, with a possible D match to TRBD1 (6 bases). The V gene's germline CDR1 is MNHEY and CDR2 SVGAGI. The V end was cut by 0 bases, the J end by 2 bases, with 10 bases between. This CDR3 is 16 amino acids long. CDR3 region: CASSYSTGTNTGELFF. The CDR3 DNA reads TGTGCCAGCAGTTACTCGACCGGGACAAACACCGGGGAGCTGTTTTTT.

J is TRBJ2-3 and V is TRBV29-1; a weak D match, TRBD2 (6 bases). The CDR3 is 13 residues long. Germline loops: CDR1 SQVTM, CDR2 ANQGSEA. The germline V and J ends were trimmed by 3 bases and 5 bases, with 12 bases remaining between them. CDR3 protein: CSVDGGTLDTQYF. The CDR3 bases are TGCAGCGTTGACGGGGGTACGCTAGATACGCAGTATTTT.

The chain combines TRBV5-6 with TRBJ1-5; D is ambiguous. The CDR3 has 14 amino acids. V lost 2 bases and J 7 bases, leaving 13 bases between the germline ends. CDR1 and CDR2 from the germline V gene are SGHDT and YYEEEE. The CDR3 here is CASSLGPTDQPQHF. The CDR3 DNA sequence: TGTGCCAGCAGCTTAGGGCCTACAGACCAGCCCCAGCATTTT.

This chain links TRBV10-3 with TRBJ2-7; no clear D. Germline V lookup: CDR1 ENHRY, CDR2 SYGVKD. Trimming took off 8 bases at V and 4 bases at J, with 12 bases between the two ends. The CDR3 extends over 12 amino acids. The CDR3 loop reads CAIGEHLYEQYF. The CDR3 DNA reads TGTGCCATCGGCGAACACCTATACGAGCAGTACTTC.

Here the CDR3 reads CSASGGYSNYEQYF. The CDR3 DNA sequence: TGCAGTGCTAGTGGGGGGTACTCTAACTACGAGCAGTACTTC. The gene calls are TRBV20-1 and TRBJ2-7; D perhaps matches TRBD2 (6 bases). With 3 bases removed from V and 3 bases from J, the gap between germline ends came to 15 bases. This CDR3 has 14 residues. The germline gives CDR1 DFQATT, CDR2 SNEGSKA (reference sequence).